Listed below are T cell receptor beta chains from one sample, sequenced in a study of cytomegalovirus exposure and HLA in healthy donors. Profiling relied on immunoSEQ multiplex PCR, and the TCRdb table lists in-frame clones only, not all of them. The sample contains roughly 100,000 clones, about three quarters of which appear only once. Sequenced: PBMCs. The receptor source for this set is a man in his forties or fifties in good health and CMV-seronegative. The CDR3 runs from the conserved cysteine through the conserved F or W. Fields, in order: J gene, clone size, V gene, D gene, CDR3 protein, CDR3 DNA. D genes are given only for firm matches. Clone size appears in some rows only: once, few, many, or a class for an expanded clone.

J: TRBJ1-4
size: few
V: TRBV19
D: -
CDR3: CASSTRREATNEKLFF
DNA: TGTGCCAGTAGTACCCGACGGGAGGCAACTAATGAAAAACTGTTTTTT

J: TRBJ1-2
size: -
V: TRBV7-9
D: TRBD1
CDR3: CASSFGTGGYGYTF
DNA: TGTGCCAGCAGCTTTGGGACAGGGGGTTATGGCTACACCTTC

J: TRBJ2-3
size: -
V: TRBV29-1
D: TRBD1
CDR3: CSVERTGGPDTQYF
DNA: TGCAGCGTTGAAAGGACAGGGGGTCCAGATACGCAGTATTTT

J: TRBJ1-6
size: -
V: TRBV11-2
D: -
CDR3: CASSLNSGQGYATPLHF
DNA: TGTGCCAGCAGCTTAAATTCAGGGCAGGGGTATGCAACACCCCTCCACTTT

J: TRBJ2-5
size: -
V: TRBV28
D: TRBD1
CDR3: CASRVPGGRETQYF
DNA: TGTGCCAGCAGGGTGCCAGGGGGCAGAGAGACCCAGTACTTC

J: TRBJ2-5
size: -
V: TRBV6-6
D: -
CDR3: CASSYPAGRLETQYF
DNA: TGTGCCAGCAGTTACCCGGCAGGGAGGCTGGAGACCCAGTACTTC

J: TRBJ1-4
size: -
V: TRBV5-6
D: -
CDR3: CASSPYQAFNGKLFF
DNA: TGTGCCAGCAGCCCCTATCAGGCTTTTAACGGAAAACTGTTTTTT

J: TRBJ2-3
size: -
V: TRBV5-6
D: -
CDR3: CASSLLQGVPDTQYF
DNA: TGTGCCAGCAGCTTGCTACAGGGAGTCCCAGATACGCAGTATTTT

J: TRBJ1-1
size: -
V: TRBV19
D: -
CDR3: CASKQTEEAFF
DNA: TGTGCCAGTAAACAAACAGAAGAAGCTTTCTTT

J: TRBJ1-1
size: -
V: TRBV21-1
D: -
CDR3: CATSLRENTEAFF
DNA: TGTGCCACCAGCCTCCGGGAGAACACTGAAGCTTTCTTT

J: TRBJ2-2
size: -
V: TRBV5-1
D: TRBD1
CDR3: CASSLSAGGNTGELFF
DNA: TGCGCCAGCAGCTTGTCGGCAGGGGGTAACACCGGGGAGCTGTTTTTT

J: TRBJ2-3
size: -
V: TRBV18
D: TRBD1
CDR3: CASSPGQIGPDTQYF
DNA: TGTGCCAGCTCACCGGGACAGATCGGTCCAGATACGCAGTATTTT

J: TRBJ2-7
size: -
V: TRBV15
D: TRBD1
CDR3: CATSFGQGGYEQYF
DNA: TGTGCCACCAGCTTTGGACAGGGTGGCTACGAGCAGTACTTC

J: TRBJ1-2
size: -
V: TRBV6-1
D: -
CDR3: CASSPTVNYGYTF
DNA: TGTGCCAGCAGCCCGACAGTTAACTATGGCTACACCTTC

J: TRBJ2-7
size: -
V: TRBV4-2
D: TRBD2
CDR3: CASSQDGRDGVSSYEQYF
DNA: TGTGCCAGCAGCCAAGATGGGAGGGACGGCGTAAGCTCCTACGAGCAGTACTTC

J: TRBJ2-1
size: -
V: TRBV6-1
D: TRBD1
CDR3: CASSEALGQGYNEQFF
DNA: TGTGCCAGCAGTGAAGCGCTAGGACAGGGGTACAATGAGCAGTTCTTC

J: TRBJ2-1
size: -
V: TRBV5-4
D: TRBD2
CDR3: CASSLVGTIINEQFF
DNA: TGTGCCAGCAGCCTGGTCGGGACTATTATCAATGAGCAGTTCTTC

J: TRBJ2-7
size: -
V: TRBV18
D: TRBD1
CDR3: CASSPNFRDRASYEQYF
DNA: TGTGCCAGCTCACCTAACTTCCGGGACAGGGCGTCCTACGAGCAGTACTTC

J: TRBJ1-2
size: -
V: TRBV5-5
D: TRBD1
CDR3: CASSLARRGSGYGYTF
DNA: TGTGCCAGCAGCCTTGCACGCAGGGGGTCTGGGTATGGCTACACCTTC

J: TRBJ1-3
size: -
V: TRBV9
D: TRBD1
CDR3: CASSSTRQGAFGNTIYF
DNA: TGTGCCAGCAGCTCCACTAGACAGGGGGCCTTTGGAAACACCATATATTTT

J: TRBJ2-7
size: -
V: TRBV28
D: TRBD1
CDR3: CASSGTGRLGIYEQYF
DNA: TGTGCCAGCAGCGGGACAGGCAGATTAGGAATCTACGAGCAGTACTTC

J: TRBJ2-7
size: once
V: TRBV7-3
D: TRBD2
CDR3: CASSFDSGAAYEQYF
DNA: TGTGCCAGCAGCTTCGATAGCGGGGCCGCCTACGAGCAGTACTTC

J: TRBJ1-1
size: -
V: TRBV6-5
D: -
CDR3: CASSYSEGYTEAFF
DNA: TGTGCCAGCAGTTACTCGGAGGGGTACACTGAAGCTTTCTTT

J: TRBJ1-5
size: -
V: TRBV7-6
D: -
CDR3: CASSLETGFNQPQHF
DNA: TGTGCCAGCAGCTTAGAAACAGGCTTCAATCAGCCCCAGCATTTT

J: TRBJ1-2
size: -
V: TRBV4-3
D: -
CDR3: CASSQDVGVLYGYTF
DNA: TGCGCCAGCAGCCAAGATGTGGGAGTCCTCTATGGCTACACCTTC

J: TRBJ2-7
size: -
V: TRBV6-5
D: -
CDR3: CASSYSEGASRDEQYF
DNA: TGTGCCAGCAGTTACTCCGAGGGCGCGAGTAGGGACGAGCAGTACTTC

J: TRBJ2-2
size: -
V: TRBV5-1
D: TRBD2
CDR3: CASSFTSGVNTGELFF
DNA: TGCGCCAGCAGCTTTACTAGCGGGGTAAACACCGGGGAGCTGTTTTTT

J: TRBJ2-1
size: -
V: TRBV30
D: -
CDR3: CAWSTTREAEQFF
DNA: TGTGCCTGGAGTACAACTAGAGAGGCTGAGCAGTTCTTC

J: TRBJ1-2
size: -
V: TRBV7-2
D: -
CDR3: CASSPQITGQSGGYTF
DNA: TGTGCCAGCAGCCCTCAGATAACTGGACAGTCGGGAGGCTACACCTTC

J: TRBJ1-1
size: -
V: TRBV11-2
D: TRBD1
CDR3: CASSELTGTEAFF
DNA: TGTGCCAGCAGCGAGTTGACAGGGACTGAAGCTTTCTTT

J: TRBJ2-5
size: few
V: TRBV5-1
D: TRBD1
CDR3: CASSLYGTGGGETQYF
DNA: TGCGCCAGCAGCCTTTACGGGACAGGGGGCGGAGAGACCCAGTACTTC

J: TRBJ1-5
size: -
V: TRBV6-8
D: TRBD1
CDR3: CAAATGVSPYSNQPQHF
DNA: TGTGCCGCAGCAACAGGGGTCTCTCCCTATAGCAATCAGCCCCAGCATTTT

J: TRBJ2-1
size: few
V: TRBV9
D: TRBD2
CDR3: CASSVEGLAYNEQFF
DNA: TGTGCCAGCAGCGTAGAGGGACTAGCGTACAATGAGCAGTTCTTC

J: TRBJ1-6
size: -
V: TRBV7-6
D: -
CDR3: CASTRRIGWDSPLHF
DNA: TGTGCCAGCACCCGACGGATCGGGTGGGATTCACCCCTCCACTTT

J: TRBJ1-1
size: few
V: TRBV7-9
D: -
CDR3: CASSETILNTEAFF
DNA: TGTGCCAGCAGCGAGACAATCCTGAACACTGAAGCTTTCTTT

J: TRBJ2-7
size: -
V: TRBV5-6
D: TRBD2
CDR3: CASSLGVLAGGFDEQYF
DNA: TGTGCCAGCAGCTTGGGCGTACTAGCGGGGGGGTTCGACGAGCAGTACTTC

J: TRBJ2-1
size: -
V: TRBV6-5
D: TRBD2
CDR3: CASSGGGTNNNEQFF
DNA: TGTGCCAGCAGTGGGGGGGGGACGAACAACAATGAGCAGTTCTTC

J: TRBJ2-1
size: few
V: TRBV29-1
D: -
CDR3: CSVSRAGGNEQFF
DNA: TGCAGCGTTAGCCGAGCTGGAGGCAATGAGCAGTTCTTC

J: TRBJ1-2
size: -
V: TRBV4-1
D: -
CDR3: CASSQVGGRVGGYTF
DNA: TGCGCCAGCAGCCAAGTGGGGGGGCGGGTCGGGGGCTACACCTTC

J: TRBJ1-2
size: few
V: TRBV5-1
D: -
CDR3: CASNRANYGYTF
DNA: TGCGCCAGCAACAGAGCTAACTATGGCTACACCTTC

J: TRBJ1-1
size: -
V: TRBV10-3
D: -
CDR3: CAISGAGGQGVNTEAFF
DNA: TGTGCCATCAGTGGGGCGGGGGGCCAAGGGGTGAACACTGAAGCTTTCTTT

J: TRBJ2-2
size: -
V: TRBV28
D: TRBD1
CDR3: CASSISSGQGYGELFF
DNA: TGTGCCAGCAGTATATCATCGGGACAGGGGTACGGGGAGCTGTTTTTT